These 25 T cell receptor beta chains came from one sample sequenced in a study of neurological immune-mediated disorders (dated by TCRdb to between 2017 and 2020). Sample time point, as interpreted from the label and publication: longitudinal time-point 1 (baseline). Receptor amplification or capture employed 5' RACE. The reads were generated on an Illumina HiSeq 2500. TCRdb reprocessed the public reads (quality trimming at Q25 with fastp, clone calling with MiXCR) and kept in-frame beta chains. Identical CDR3 proteins give one entry, which carries the most common genes and DNA. This sample is represented by about 40,000 distinct CDR3 sequences; around 2.9% of them were singletons. The top ten clones comprise 7.5% to 8.5% of the sample. Source material: PBMCs. These receptor sequences come from a woman in her sixties or seventies with multiple sclerosis.

At least ten counts were recorded for this clonotype. The rearrangement links TRBV29-1 to TRBJ2-1, with 8 bases that match TRBD2. This CDR3 spans 12 amino acids. The germline CDR1 and CDR2 sequences are SQVTM and ANQGSEA. Trimming removed 8 bases from V and 7 bases from J; junction bases left unmatched: 7. This CDR3 is CSPSGGGNEQFF. Written as DNA, the CDR3 is TGCAGCCCGAGCGGGGGCGGAAATGAGCAGTTCTTC.

This clonotype occurred many times. This rearrangement joins TRBV5-6 to TRBJ2-2; the D is unclear. The V gene's germline CDR1 is SGHDT and CDR2 YYEEEE. This CDR3 is 18 amino acids long. Between the trimmed V and J ends, which lost 4 bases and 1 base, there was a span of 20 bases. The CDR3, as DNA: TGTGCCAGCAGCCCGACCCTTTCCCTACAGCGGAACACCGGGGAGCTGTTTTTT. Its protein product is CASSPTLSLQRNTGELFF.

Ten or more counts support this clonotype. This CDR3 reads CASSLAGTGAEQFF. The CDR3 DNA reads as TGCGCCAGCAGCTTGGCCGGGACAGGGGCTGAGCAGTTCTTC. The V call is TRBV5-1, the J call TRBJ2-1, with 10 nucleotides matching TRBD1. The CDR3 runs 14 residues. CDR1 and CDR2 (germline): SGHRS, YFSETQ. V lost 0 bases and J lost 9; bases outside the gene matches: 3. The whole variable domain, remainder taken from reference TRBV5-1 and TRBJ2-1, is KAGVTQTPRYLIKTRGQQVTLSCSPISGHRSVSWYQQTPGQGLQFLFEYFSETQRNKGNFPGRFSGRQFSNSRSEMNVSTLELGDSALYLCASSLAGTGAEQFFGPGTRLTVL.

Ten or more counts support this clonotype. The V call is TRBV20-1, the J call TRBJ2-4; 10 positions match TRBD1. The trim removed 3 bases at V and 1 base at J, leaving 6 bases unmatched. Germline V gene data show CDR1 as DFQATT and CDR2 as SNEGSKA (reference sequence). CDR3 length equals 16 residues. CDR3 in DNA: TGCAGTGCTAGGCCCGGGACAGGGGAGGCCAAAAACATTCAGTACTTC. Encoded protein: CSARPGTGEAKNIQYF.

This clonotype was observed many times. Here the CDR3 reads CAWSRGARGEKLFF. CDR3 bases: TGTGCCTGGAGTCGCGGGGCCCGAGGTGAAAAACTGTTTTTT. J is TRBJ1-4 and V is TRBV30; possible D gene TRBD1, 5 bases. CDR1 and CDR2 (germline): GTSNPN, SVGIG (reference sequence). V lost 2 bases, J lost 7 bases, and 14 bases lay in between. The CDR3 loop spans 14 amino acids.

Many counts were recorded for this clonotype. The V call is TRBV7-2, the J call TRBJ2-7; D is uncertain. The CDR3 is 13 amino acids. The V and J ends lost 4 bases and 1 base respectively, with 8 bases between them. Germline-derived CDR1 and CDR2 are SGHTA and FQGNSA. The CDR3 region has the DNA TGTGCCAGCAGCTATGGTGGATCCTACGAGCAGTACTTC. Its protein is CASSYGGSYEQYF.

Note on this clonotype: A much larger clone differs from this one at a single base, so this may be a read error. The rearrangement uses TRBV20-1 and TRBJ1-5; 7 nucleotides agree with TRBD1. The CDR3 spans 16 residues. CDR1 DFQATT and CDR2 SNEGSKA come from the germline V gene (reference sequence). The chain's CDR3 is CSAIVGSGGGYQHQHF. Here the CDR3 DNA reads TGCAGTGCTATCGTCGGTTCAGGGGGGGGTTATCAGCACCAGCATTTT.

This clonotype was picked up many times. The chain has TRBV5-1 and TRBJ2-2; D gene uncertain. This CDR3 is built from 15 residues. In germline, CDR1 is SGHRS, CDR2 YFSETQ. The ends were cut back, 0 bases at V and 5 bases at J, with 11 bases in the middle. CDR3 DNA: TGCGCCAGCAGCTTGGTGTTAGCTCGAACCGGGGAGCTGTTTTTT. This encodes CASSLVLARTGELFF.

This clonotype was counted a few times. The chain has TRBV9 and TRBJ1-3; D unresolved. Germline CDR1 is SGDLS and CDR2 is YYNGEE. CDR3 size: 15 residues. Trimming took 3 bases from V and 0 from J, leaving 10 bases between them. CDR3 in amino acids: CASSDTANSGNTIYF. The DNA of the CDR3 is TGTGCCAGCAGCGACACAGCCAACTCTGGAAACACCATATATTTT.

In its sample, this clonotype was seen many times. The chain employs TRBV18 and TRBJ2-7; D is unresolved. This CDR3 is 13 amino acids long. Deletions cut 6 bases from V and 1 base from J, with 10 bases between. Germline V gene sequence: CDR1 KGHSH, CDR2 LQKENI. CDR3 sequence: CASSRTESYEQYF. The CDR3 nucleotides read TGTGCCAGCTCCCGGACGGAGTCCTACGAGCAGTACTTC. The variable domain in full, with the rest retrieved from reference TRBV18 and TRBJ2-7, is NAGVMQNPRHLVRRRGQEARLRCSPMKGHSHVYWYRQLPEEGLKFMVYLQKENIIDESGMPKERFSAEFPKEGPSILRIQQVVRGDSAAYFCASSRTESYEQYFGPGTRLTVT.

This clonotype was seen repeatedly, ten times or more. The chain has TRBV7-2 and TRBJ2-5; TRBD2 agrees at 9 bases. The germline CDR1 and CDR2 sequences are SGHTA and FQGNSA. This CDR3 is built from 13 residues. Trimming at V came to 5 bases and at J to 6 bases, leaving 4 bases not matched to a gene. The CDR3 nucleotides read TGTGCCAGCAGCCGTGGGACTAGCCAGACCCAGTACTTC. Translation: CASSRGTSQTQYF.

This clonotype was counted at least ten times. The chain uses TRBV7-6 and TRBJ1-5; D not resolved. The CDR3 covers 14 residues. From germline, CDR1 is SGHVS and CDR2 FNYEAQ. Trimming removed 5 bases at V and 1 base at J, with 9 bases between. In nucleotides, the CDR3 is TGTGCCAGCAGCCCCTATTCCAGCAATCAGCCCCAGCATTTT. The encoded protein is CASSPYSSNQPQHF.

At least ten counts were recorded for this clonotype. V gene TRBV5-1 combines with J gene TRBJ1-4; D is unresolved. The CDR3 runs to 14 residues. Germline loops: CDR1 SGHRS, CDR2 YFSETQ. V lost 0 bases to trimming and J lost 3 bases, with 6 bases between them. The CDR3 reads CASSLGRSNEKLFF. CDR3 sequence (DNA): TGCGCCAGCAGCTTGGGACGTTCTAATGAAAAACTGTTTTTT.

This clonotype appeared many times. This sequence joins TRBV18 and TRBJ1-5, with D unclear. V lost 6 bases, J lost 0 bases, and 15 bases lay in between. CDR1 KGHSH and CDR2 LQKENI come from the germline V gene. CDR3 size: 16 residues. CDR3 coding DNA: TGTGCCAGCTCCCCGGCCAACCTCTATAGCAATCAGCCCCAGCATTTT. Encoded protein: CASSPANLYSNQPQHF.

This clonotype was recorded at least ten times. J is TRBJ2-7 and V is TRBV5-1; unclear D gene. This CDR3 has 13 residues. Germline V gene lookup returns CDR1 SGHRS and CDR2 YFSETQ. The V gene lost 2 bases and the J gene lost 6 bases, with 12 bases spanning the gap. The CDR3 bases are TGCGCCAGCAGCTTCGGGTCGCGAGGCGAGCAGTACTTC. Amino acid sequence: CASSFGSRGEQYF.

This clonotype occurred many times. The chain combines TRBV3-1 with TRBJ1-2; 10 bases are shared with TRBD1. CDR1 is LGHDT and CDR2 is YNNKEL in the germline V gene (reference sequence). V dropped 4 bases and J dropped 8; count of bases not matched to a gene: 7. This CDR3 region has 14 residues. Here the CDR3 reads CASSRKGTGEGYTF. CDR3 coding DNA: TGTGCCAGCAGCCGAAAAGGGACAGGGGAAGGCTACACCTTC.

This clonotype has ten or more counts. CDR3 in amino acids: CASSPDRGVPNGYTF. CDR3 sequence (DNA): TGTGCCAGCAGCCCGGACCGGGGGGTTCCCAATGGCTACACCTTC. The chain uses TRBV7-2 and TRBJ1-2, with D perhaps matching TRBD1 (5 bases). This CDR3 contains 15 residues. The V gene lost 5 bases and the J gene lost 6 bases, with 19 bases spanning the gap. Germline values: CDR1 SGHTA, CDR2 FQGNSA.

This clonotype showed up many times. This sequence joins TRBV4-1 and TRBJ2-7; D unclear. The CDR3 is made up of 12 amino acids. The V and J ends lost 0 bases and 3 bases respectively, with 3 bases between them. Germline V gives CDR1 MGHRA, CDR2 YSYEKL. The CDR3 DNA is TGCGCCAGCAGCCAAGAGGACTACGAGCAGTACTTC. Translation: CASSQEDYEQYF.

This clonotype was seen repeatedly, ten times or more. The genes are TRBV12-3 or TRBV12-4 and TRBJ1-2; 7 nucleotides agree with TRBD1. With V trimmed by 6 bases and J by 3 bases, 13 bases remained unmatched. The CDR3 totals 16 residues. CDR3 sequence reads: CASRRDRVRSDYGYTF. The CDR3 DNA sequence: TGTGCCAGCAGGCGTGACAGGGTACGGTCGGACTATGGCTACACCTTC.

There are many counts of this clonotype. This chain joins TRBV20-1 and TRBJ2-1; TRBD2 matches 7 bases. Germline lookup yields CDR1 DFQATT and CDR2 SNEGSKA (reference sequence). V shed 6 bases and J 0 bases; nucleotides not matched to a gene: 8. The CDR3 extends over 15 amino acids. CDR3 in DNA: TGCAGTGCCCCGACCGGGGGGAGCTCCTACAATGAGCAGTTCTTC. Translating gives CSAPTGGSSYNEQFF.

This clonotype was counted at least ten times. The rearrangement joins TRBV12-3 or TRBV12-4 to TRBJ2-3, with D uncertain. V was trimmed by 11 bases and J by 1 base, leaving 13 bases between them. CDR3 length: 13 residues. As DNA, the CDR3 is TGTGCCTCCCACCCAAGCGGCACAGATACGCAGTATTTT. This encodes CASHPSGTDTQYF.

This clonotype was seen repeatedly, ten times or more. The rearrangement links TRBV7-9 to TRBJ1-1; D is ambiguous. Trimming pared 2 bases from V and 8 bases from J, leaving 15 bases between. CDR3 size: 14 residues. Germline lookup yields CDR1 SEHNR and CDR2 FQNEAQ (reference sequence). CDR3 sequence reads: CASSLSRSEGEAFF. In DNA, the CDR3 is TGTGCCAGCAGCTTAAGCCGCAGTGAAGGCGAAGCTTTCTTT.

This clonotype was recorded at least ten times. The chain has TRBV27 and TRBJ2-5; D is ambiguous. The CDR3 length is 12 residues. Germline values: CDR1 MNHEY, CDR2 SMNVEV (reference sequence). V dropped 4 bases and J dropped 2 bases, with 5 bases sitting between them. CDR3 sequence: CASSSRQETQYF. The CDR3, as DNA: TGTGCCAGCAGTTCCCGTCAAGAGACCCAGTACTTC.

This clonotype has at least ten counts. This sequence joins TRBV20-1 and TRBJ1-5; possibly TRBD1 for D (5 bases). Germline values: CDR1 DFQATT, CDR2 SNEGSKA (reference sequence). V lost 3 bases to trimming and J lost 2 bases, with 8 bases between them. CDR3 size: 13 residues. CDR3: CSARGVGNQPQHF. As DNA, the CDR3 is TGCAGTGCTAGGGGGGTAGGCAATCAGCCCCAGCATTTT.

This clonotype has a count of ten or more. V is TRBV29-1 and J is TRBJ2-3, with a weak D call TRBD2 (6 bases). This CDR3 is built from 12 residues. Trimming removed 8 bases from V and 2 bases from J, with 11 bases in between. Germline V gene data show CDR1 as SQVTM and CDR2 as ANQGSEA. The CDR3 coding sequence is TGCAGCACCGGGGGATCCACAGATACGCAGTATTTT. Translation: CSTGGSTDTQYF.